A single sample gave rise to the 6 T cell receptor beta chains below, sequenced in a study of blood T cell repertoires in COVID-19. TCRdb keeps only in-frame clones here, not all; method: immunoSEQ multiplex PCR. The table shows hundreds of thousands of clones, with about 85% occurring only once. Material: peripheral blood. These receptors originate from a man between 60 and 75 years old who had recovered from COVID-19.

The chain has TRBV5-1 and TRBJ2-5; 7 nucleotides align to TRBD1. CDR1 is SGHRS, CDR2 YFSETQ, per germline. This CDR3 spans 12 amino acids. Losses at the gene ends were 5 bases for V and 3 bases for J; bases not matched to a gene: 1. CDR3 protein: CASRDRKETQYF. The CDR3 coding sequence is TGCGCCAGCAGGGACAGGAAAGAGACCCAGTACTTC.

The chain combines TRBV2 with TRBJ2-3; TRBD2 aligns across 7 bases. V dropped 5 bases and J dropped 5; count of bases not matched to a gene: 10. The CDR3 covers 15 residues. Germline lookup yields CDR1 SNHLY and CDR2 FYNNEI. The CDR3 sequence is CASSRSSGQRDTQYF. The CDR3, as DNA: TGTGCCAGCAGTCGCTCTAGCGGCCAGAGAGATACGCAGTATTTT.

The rearrangement links TRBV9 to TRBJ1-2, with 9 bases fitting TRBD1. This CDR3 comprises 13 residues. V trimming: 4 bases; J trimming: 6 bases; junction bases outside the gene matches: 4. Germline V gene data show CDR1 as SGDLS and CDR2 as YYNGEE. The CDR3 coding sequence is TGTGCCAGCAGCCCACAGGGGGCGAATGGCTACACCTTC. Translated: CASSPQGANGYTF.

The J gene is TRBJ2-7, the V gene TRBV5-5; tentatively, D is TRBD2 (6 bases). Trimming cost V 2 bases and J 2 bases, with 14 bases left between them. CDR3 length equals 15 residues. Per the germline V gene, CDR1 is SGHKS and CDR2 is YYEKEE (reference sequence). Here the CDR3 reads CASSLTDGGAYEQYV. CDR3 sequence (DNA): TGTGCCAGCAGCTTAACCGACGGCGGGGCCTACGAGCAGTACGTC.

This clone was recorded a few times. V gene TRBV3-1 (or the pseudogene TRBV3-2) combines with J gene TRBJ2-3, with 9 bases identical to TRBD2. This CDR3 region has 16 residues. The germline gives CDR1 LGHDT, CDR2 YNNKEL (reference sequence). J was trimmed by 2 bases and V by 3 bases; bases with no gene match: 6. As DNA, the CDR3 is TGTGCCAGCAGCCAGTCTAGCGGGGCATCCACAGATACGCAGTATTTT. The encoded protein is CASSQSSGASTDTQYF.

The chain carries TRBV15 and TRBJ1-1; possibly TRBD1 for D (6 bases). Trimming removed 7 bases at V and 6 bases at J, with 18 bases between. The CDR3 runs to 14 residues. Germline V gene sequence: CDR1 LNHNV, CDR2 YYDKDF (reference sequence). The CDR3 coding sequence is TGTGCCACCACCAGGGCAGGACAGTGGTCTGAAGCTTTCTTT. Protein: CATTRAGQWSEAFF. The entire variable domain, with the rest obtained from reference TRBV15 and TRBJ1-1, is as follows: DAMVIQNPRYQVTQFGKPVTLSCSQTLNHNVMYWYQQKSSQAPKLLFHYYDKDFNNEADTPDNFQSRRPNTSFCFLDIRSPGLGDTAMYLCATTRAGQWSEAFFGQGTRLTVV.